The rows below give T cell receptor beta chains drawn from one sample of a study of blood T cell repertoires in COVID-19. TCRdb's copy holds only in-frame clones and misses some; the assay was immunoSEQ multiplex PCR. The profile shows 350,000 to 400,000 clones, roughly nine tenths of them singletons. Material: PBMCs or T cells enriched from blood (not recorded which). The receptors come from a man aged 18 to 30 who had recovered from COVID-19. Each CDR3 is given with its conserved first and last residue. A D gene is named only where the DNA matches it firmly. Size tells how often a clone was seen (once, few, many) or the class of an expanded clone, and some rows leave it out.

>NA|TRBJ1-2|TRBV7-9|NA
TGTGCCAGCAGCGGAGACAGCCTCTATGGCTACACCTTC
CASSGDSLYGYTF
>few|TRBJ1-5|TRBV27|TRBD1
TGTGCCAGCAGTCCGACAGGGGTGGGTCTTATTAATCAGCCCCAGCATTTT
CASSPTGVGLINQPQHF
>once|TRBJ2-7|TRBV18|TRBD2
TGTGCCAGCTCCCGTCTGGGGTCTAGCGGGGCTATGGATGAGCAGTACTTC
CASSRLGSSGAMDEQYF
>NA|TRBJ2-7|TRBV7-9|TRBD1
TGTGCCAGCAGCTTGGGGCAGGGGGCTGACGAGCAGTACTTC
CASSLGQGADEQYF
>NA|TRBJ2-7|TRBV4-1|TRBD2
TGCGCCAGCAGCCGTGGGACTAGCGGGGGCGATTCCTACGAGCAGTACTTC
CASSRGTSGGDSYEQYF
>NA|TRBJ2-3|TRBV11-3|NA
TGTGCCAGCAGCTCTATCGGAGGGGCAGATACGCAGTATTTT
CASSSIGGADTQYF
>NA|TRBJ1-2|TRBV19|NA
TGTGCCAGTAGTACTCAGACTAACTATGGCTACACCTTC
CASSTQTNYGYTF
>NA|TRBJ2-7|TRBV5-1|TRBD2
TGCGCCAGCAGCTTGGTGGGGGGGAAGTACGAGCAGTACTTC
CASSLVGGKYEQYF
>NA|TRBJ2-1|TRBV5-8|TRBD2
TGTGCCAGTAAAGGAGCGGGATACTCCTACAATGAGCAGTTCTTC
CASKGAGYSYNEQFF
>NA|TRBJ1-1|TRBV19|NA
TGTGCCAGTAGGTTCCCCGGAGCCGAAACTGAAGCTTTCTTT
CASRFPGAETEAFF
>few|TRBJ2-1|TRBV7-2|TRBD2
TGTGCCAGCAGCCCCGGCGGGGGTGAGCAGTTCTTC
CASSPGGGEQFF
>NA|TRBJ2-7|TRBV7-9|TRBD2
TGTGCCAGCAGCCCTACTAGCGGGAGAGGGACCTACGAGCAGTACTTC
CASSPTSGRGTYEQYF
>NA|TRBJ2-2|TRBV6-5|NA
TGTGCCAGCAGTTACTCGCGGGTTGGAGGGGAGCTGTTTTTT
CASSYSRVGGELFF
>NA|TRBJ2-2|TRBV7-9|NA
TGTGCCAGCAGCCCCCTAACCGGGGAGCTGTTTTTT
CASSPLTGELFF
>NA|TRBJ1-5|TRBV4-1|NA
TGCGCCAGCAGCCTTATCCGGGACACCCTCAGAAATCAGCCCCAGCATTTT
CASSLIRDTLRNQPQHF
>few|TRBJ2-7|TRBV7-9|NA
TGTGCCAGCAGTCTCTGGGGAGCCTACGAGCAGTACTTC
CASSLWGAYEQYF
>NA|TRBJ2-3|TRBV10-3|TRBD2
TGTGCCATCAGTGACCCGGGGGAGGGGAAAGATACGCAGTATTTT
CAISDPGEGKDTQYF
>NA|TRBJ2-7|TRBV27|TRBD1
TGTGCCAGCAGTCAAGGGACAGGGCCAGGGTACGAGCAGTACTTC
CASSQGTGPGYEQYF
>NA|TRBJ2-1|TRBV9|TRBD2
TGTGCCAGCAGCGTAGTAGGACTAGCGGGGGGGCCGGTTGAGCAGTTCTTC
CASSVVGLAGGPVEQFF
>NA|TRBJ1-3|TRBV9|NA
TGTGCCAGCAGCGTAGGACAATCTGGAAACACCATATATTTT
CASSVGQSGNTIYF
>NA|TRBJ2-5|TRBV19|TRBD1
TGTGCCAGTAGTATAGTTTTCGGACAGGGGGTTGCTATTGAAGAGACCCAGTACTTC
CASSIVFGQGVAIEETQYF
>NA|TRBJ1-1|TRBV27|NA
TGTGCCAGCAGTTCCACCCTGGGTGGAGCCTCGAACACTGAAGCTTTCTTT
CASSSTLGGASNTEAFF
>NA|TRBJ2-2|TRBV15|TRBD2
TGTGCCACCAGCAGAGATGGAAGCGGGGACTGGAGGACCGGGGAGCTGTTTTTT
CATSRDGSGDWRTGELFF
>NA|TRBJ1-2|TRBV25-1|TRBD1
TGTGCCAGCAGGGAACAGGGGAATTATGGCTACACCTTC
CASREQGNYGYTF
>NA|TRBJ2-1|TRBV5-5|NA
TGTGCCAGCAGCTTGGAGCTTCTAGGGTTCTTC
CASSLELLGFF
>NA|TRBJ1-1|TRBV5-1|NA
TGCGCCAGCAGCTTGGGGGGAGGTGGTGAAGCTTTCTTT
CASSLGGGGEAFF
>few|TRBJ1-5|TRBV14|TRBD1
TGTGCCAGCGGACAGGGGTTGACCTACAATCAGCCCCAGCATTTT
CASGQGLTYNQPQHF
>NA|TRBJ2-3|TRBV5-1|NA
TGCGCCAGCAGCTTGGCGGGGGAGAGTAAAGGAGATACGCAGTATTTT
CASSLAGESKGDTQYF
>NA|TRBJ1-1|TRBV11-2|TRBD1
TGTGCCAGCAGCTTAAACGACAGGGGGACTGAAGCTTTCTTT
CASSLNDRGTEAFF
>NA|TRBJ2-2|TRBV5-1|TRBD1
TGCGCCAGCACGGGACAGGGTTCCGGGGAGCTGTTTTTT
CASTGQGSGELFF
>NA|TRBJ1-2|TRBV5-6|TRBD1
TGTGCCAGCAGCCTGACCGCCGGGACAGGCTATGGCTACACCTTC
CASSLTAGTGYGYTF
>once|TRBJ1-1|TRBV5-4|NA
TGTGCCAGCAGCTCCTTCACAGTTGGCACTGAAGCTTTCTTT
CASSSFTVGTEAFF
>NA|TRBJ1-1|TRBV6-5|TRBD1
TGTGCCAGCAGTCAGGGGGTCACTGAAGCTTTCTTT
CASSQGVTEAFF
>NA|TRBJ2-2|TRBV2|TRBD1
TGTGCCAGCAGGGCCCGGGACAGGTTAAACACCGGGGAGCTGTTTTTT
CASRARDRLNTGELFF
>NA|TRBJ2-5|TRBV18|NA
TGTGCCAGCTCAAACAGTCAAGAGACCCAGTACTTC
CASSNSQETQYF
>few|TRBJ1-1|TRBV12-1|NA
NA
CASFGTGTPEAFF
>NA|TRBJ2-3|TRBV19|TRBD2
TGTGCCAGTAGTATACGCGGGGGTTGGCGGGACCCAGCCGATACGCAGTATTTT
CASSIRGGWRDPADTQYF
>NA|TRBJ1-2|TRBV9|TRBD1
TGTGCCAGCAGCATTTCAAGGGGGCCGACTGGCTACACCTTC
CASSISRGPTGYTF
>NA|TRBJ1-5|TRBV7-8|NA
TGTGCCAGCAGCTTAGATGGGGTTCGGGGTCAGCCCCAGCATTTT
CASSLDGVRGQPQHF
>NA|TRBJ1-1|TRBV12-5|TRBD1
TGTGCTAGTGGCTATCAAGGGACAGGGGCAGGAGCTTTCTTT
CASGYQGTGAGAFF
>NA|TRBJ1-2|TRBV3-1/TRBV3-2|TRBD1
TGTGCCAGCAGCCATACCCTGGGGCAGGGGGCGCAGGGTGGCTACACCTTC
CASSHTLGQGAQGGYTF
>NA|TRBJ1-1|TRBV18|NA
TGTGCCAGCTCACTTTCTGTAAACATGAACACTGAAGCTTTCTTT
CASSLSVNMNTEAFF
>NA|TRBJ2-1|TRBV5-1|TRBD2
TGCGCCAGCAGCCCGGGACTAGCGGGTTCCTACAATGAGCAGTTCTTC
CASSPGLAGSYNEQFF
>NA|TRBJ1-2|TRBV7-2|NA
TGTGCCAGCACCCAGGAGAGGGCCCTAGCTAACTATGGCTACACCTTC
CASTQERALANYGYTF
>NA|TRBJ2-5|TRBV2|TRBD1
TGTGCCACCCGACAGGGTTGGATCCAAGAGACCCAGTACTTC
CATRQGWIQETQYF
>NA|TRBJ2-7|TRBV3-1/TRBV3-2|NA
TGTGCCAGCAGCCAGTTAGAGCCGCCCTACGAGCAGTACTTC
CASSQLEPPYEQYF
>few|TRBJ2-2|TRBV18|TRBD1
TGTGCCAGCTCACCTTCCTTGACAGGGGGTACGAGTTACACCGGGGAGCTGTTTTTT
CASSPSLTGGTSYTGELFF
>NA|TRBJ2-6|TRBV3-1/TRBV3-2|TRBD2
TGTGCCAGCAGCCAGCTAGCGGGGGCCCTAATCTCTGGGGCCAACGTCCTGACTTTC
CASSQLAGALISGANVLTF
>NA|TRBJ2-1|TRBV5-1|NA
TGCGCCAGCAGCTTCGCGACTAGCTCCTACAATGAGCAGTTCTTC
CASSFATSSYNEQFF
>NA|TRBJ2-7|TRBV19|NA
TGTGCCAGTAGTATAAGGGAGAATTCAGTCTACGAGCAGTACTTC
CASSIRENSVYEQYF